Presented here are 8 T cell receptor beta chains from one specimen sequenced in a study of memory CD4+ T cells and cytomegalovirus serostatus. TCRdb's copy holds only in-frame clones and misses some; the assay was immunoSEQ multiplex PCR. Here the sample spans 84,000 or so clones, 80% being singletons. Single viable CD3+CD4+CD8-CD45RO+ cells were sorted as the memory CD4+ T cells. Sequencing was performed on memory CD4+ T cells from blood. Receptor source: an adult in good health and CMV-seronegative.

The rearrangement joins TRBV18 to TRBJ1-1; TRBD1 agrees at 8 bases. The CDR3 extends over 15 amino acids. Germline loops: CDR1 KGHSH, CDR2 LQKENI. The V gene end was trimmed by 6 bases and the J gene end by 3 bases; junction bases not matched to a gene: 9. DNA for the CDR3: TGTGCCAGCTCCCCTTCGACAGGGGTGGACACTGAAGCTTTCTTT. It specifies CASSPSTGVDTEAFF.

The chain carries TRBV4-1 and TRBJ1-2; TRBD1 might be the D (5 bases). Per germline, CDR1 MGHRA and CDR2 YSYEKL. The CDR3 is 13 residues long. V dropped 1 base and J dropped 4 bases, with 7 bases sitting between them. CDR3 loop: CASSQGGGYGYTF. CDR3 nucleotides: TGCGCCAGCAGCCAAGGGGGGGGCTATGGCTACACCTTC.

The chain links TRBV2 to TRBJ1-4; 7 nucleotides line up with TRBD1. Germline V lookup: CDR1 SNHLY, CDR2 FYNNEI. The trim removed 5 bases at V and 2 bases at J, leaving 8 bases unmatched. The CDR3 has 16 residues. The CDR3 here is CASSRDSGATNEKLFF. CDR3 nucleotides: TGTGCCAGCAGTAGGGACAGTGGAGCCACTAATGAAAAACTGTTTTTT. The variable domain in full, with the rest retrieved from reference TRBV2 and TRBJ1-4, is EPEVTQTPSHQVTQMGQEVILRCVPISNHLYFYWYRQILGQKVEFLVSFYNNEISEKSEIFDDQFSVERPDGSNFTLKIRSTKLEDSAMYFCASSRDSGATNEKLFFGSGTQLSVL.

The rearrangement links TRBV20-1 to TRBJ2-5; no clear D. CDR3 length: 11 amino acids. Germline V gives CDR1 DFQATT, CDR2 SNEGSKA (reference sequence). V lost 5 bases and J lost 0, with 4 bases in between. The CDR3 here is CSAEHQETQYF. DNA of the CDR3: TGCAGTGCTGAACACCAAGAGACCCAGTACTTC.

CDR3 sequence: CASSLSRDYARYEQYF. CDR3 nucleotide sequence: TGTGCCAGCAGCCTCTCTCGGGACTACGCGAGATACGAGCAGTACTTC. This chain links TRBV7-8 with TRBJ2-7, with 7 bases that match TRBD2. V was clipped by 5 bases and J by 4 bases; unmatched bases: 14. This CDR3 is 16 amino acids long. Looked up from germline, CDR1 is SGHVS and CDR2 is FQNEAQ.

The chain is built from TRBV7-2 and TRBJ2-1; TRBD1 aligns across 7 bases. The CDR3 totals 16 residues. V dropped 5 bases and J dropped 0; count of bases not matched to a gene: 7. The V gene's germline CDR1 is SGHTA and CDR2 FQGNSA. CDR3 residues: CASSLGQMSSYNEQFF. The DNA of the CDR3 is TGTGCCAGCAGCCTGGGACAGATGAGCTCCTACAATGAGCAGTTCTTC. The full variable domain, completed using reference TRBV7-2 and TRBJ2-1, is GAGVSQSPSNKVTEKGKDVELRCDPISGHTALYWYRQSLGQGLEFLIYFQGNSAPDKSGLPSDRFSAERTGGSVSTLTIQRTQQEDSAVYLCASSLGQMSSYNEQFFGPGTRLTVL.

This chain joins TRBV9 and TRBJ2-5, with 11 nucleotides matching TRBD2. The CDR3 is 17 amino acids. V was clipped by 0 bases and J by 6 bases; unmatched bases: 10. Germline V gene lookup returns CDR1 SGDLS and CDR2 YYNGEE. The CDR3 coding sequence is TGTGCCAGCAGCGTAGCAGGACTAGCGGGTGGGGTTCAGACCCAGTACTTC. It yields the protein CASSVAGLAGGVQTQYF.

The rearrangement uses TRBV27 and TRBJ1-5; D gene ambiguous. Germline CDR1 is MNHEY and CDR2 is SMNVEV (reference sequence). Trimming removed 0 bases at V and 7 bases at J, with 13 bases between. This CDR3 is built from 15 residues. The CDR3 DNA is TGTGCCAGCAGTTTATCGTGGAAGAGCGTCCAGCCCCAGCATTTT. It specifies CASSLSWKSVQPQHF.